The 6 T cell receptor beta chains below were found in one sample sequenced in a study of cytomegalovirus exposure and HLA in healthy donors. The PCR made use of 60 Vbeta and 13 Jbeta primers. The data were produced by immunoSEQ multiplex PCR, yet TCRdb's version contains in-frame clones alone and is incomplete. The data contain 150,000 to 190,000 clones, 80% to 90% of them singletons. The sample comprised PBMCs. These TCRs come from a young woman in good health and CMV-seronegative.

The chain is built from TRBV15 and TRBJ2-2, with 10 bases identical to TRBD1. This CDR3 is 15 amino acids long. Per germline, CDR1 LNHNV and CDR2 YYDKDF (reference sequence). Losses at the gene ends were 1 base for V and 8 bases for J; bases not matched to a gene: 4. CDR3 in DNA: TGTGCCACCAGCAGAGGGGGACAGGGGTCAGGGGAGCTGTTTTTT. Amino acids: CATSRGGQGSGELFF.

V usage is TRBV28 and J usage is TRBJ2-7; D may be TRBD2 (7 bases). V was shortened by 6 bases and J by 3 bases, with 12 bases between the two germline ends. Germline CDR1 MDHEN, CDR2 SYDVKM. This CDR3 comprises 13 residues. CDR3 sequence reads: CASSLGGGYEQYF. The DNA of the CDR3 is TGTGCCAGCAGCTTAGGGGGGGGCTACGAGCAGTACTTC.

CDR3 amino acids: CASSWGQGANYGYTF. CDR3 nucleotide sequence: TGTGCCAGCAGTTGGGGACAGGGGGCAAACTATGGCTACACCTTC. V gene TRBV2 combines with J gene TRBJ1-2; 12 nucleotides line up with TRBD1. CDR3 length: 15 amino acids. V lost 5 bases, J lost 2 bases, and 3 bases stayed unmatched. Germline CDR1 reads SNHLY; CDR2 reads FYNNEI. Based on the CDR3 plus reference TRBV2 and TRBJ1-2, the full variable domain is EPEVTQTPSHQVTQMGQEVILRCVPISNHLYFYWYRQILGQKVEFLVSFYNNEISEKSEIFDDQFSVERPDGSNFTLKIRSTKLEDSAMYFCASSWGQGANYGYTFGSGTRLTVV.

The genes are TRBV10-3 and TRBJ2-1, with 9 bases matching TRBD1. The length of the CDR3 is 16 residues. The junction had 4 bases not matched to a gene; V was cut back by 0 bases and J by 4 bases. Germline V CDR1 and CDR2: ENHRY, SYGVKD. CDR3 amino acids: CAISESDRGRYNEQFF. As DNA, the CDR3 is TGTGCCATCAGTGAGTCGGACAGGGGCCGTTACAATGAGCAGTTCTTC.

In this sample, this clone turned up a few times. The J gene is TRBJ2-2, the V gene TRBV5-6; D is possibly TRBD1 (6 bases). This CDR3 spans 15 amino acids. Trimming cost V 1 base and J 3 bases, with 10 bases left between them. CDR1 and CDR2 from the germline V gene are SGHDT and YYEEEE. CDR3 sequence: CASSLMGADTGELFF. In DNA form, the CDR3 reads TGTGCCAGCAGCTTGATGGGGGCGGACACCGGGGAGCTGTTTTTT.

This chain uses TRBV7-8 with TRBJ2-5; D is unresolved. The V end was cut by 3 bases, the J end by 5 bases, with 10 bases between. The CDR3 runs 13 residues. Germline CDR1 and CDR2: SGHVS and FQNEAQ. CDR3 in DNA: TGTGCCAGCAGCTTGGGCCTCGTCGAGACCCAGTACTTC. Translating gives CASSLGLVETQYF.